A single sample gave rise to the 14 T cell receptor beta chains below, sequenced in a study of T cells in Graves' hyperthyroidism and ophthalmopathy. The investigators amplified TCR beta CDR3 regions from RNA transcripts. With the HTBI primer set, the TCR CDR3 went through a first round of RT-PCR. TCRdb re-analysed the multiplex PCR reads in MiXCR, keeping a single row per CDR3 protein. The sample shows 450,000 to 700,000 distinct CDR3 sequences, under 60% of them seen only once. Sequenced sample: peripheral blood or thyroid tissue (not recorded which). All receptors come from an adult woman with Graves' disease, either hyperthyroidism or ophthalmopathy (not recorded which).

This clonotype is a singleton in its sample. The chain links TRBV10-3 to TRBJ1-5; D unclear. V lost 11 bases to trimming and J lost 7 bases, with 6 bases between them. The CDR3 runs to 9 residues. Germline V lookup: CDR1 ENHRY, CDR2 SYGVKD. This chain's CDR3 is CAAGQPQHF. CDR3 DNA sequence: TGTGCCGCTGGGCAGCCCCAGCATTTT.

CDR3 in amino acids: CASLIGGTGTSPLHF. The CDR3 nucleotides are TGTGCCAGCCTTATCGGCGGGACAGGGACCTCACCCCTCCACTTT. The rearrangement uses TRBV2 and TRBJ1-6; 9 bases match TRBD1. Germline CDR1 SNHLY, CDR2 FYNNEI. The CDR3 consists of 15 residues. V gave up 8 bases and J gave up 10 bases; unmatched junction bases: 12.

This clonotype was seen at least ten times. CDR3 protein: CASSESPTGRSPLHF. CDR3 bases: TGCGCCAGCAGTGAGTCCCCGACAGGGCGGTCACCCCTCCACTTT. The rearrangement uses TRBV10-2 and TRBJ1-6, with TRBD1 matching over 7 bases. This CDR3 comprises 15 residues. CDR1 is WSHSY and CDR2 is SAAADI in the germline V gene. V shed 0 bases and J 10 bases; nucleotides not matched to a gene: 6.

Comment on this clonotype: A much larger clone differs by one base, so this may be a read error. V gene TRBV7-9 combines with J gene TRBJ1-1; no clear D. With 2 bases removed from V and 0 bases from J, the gap between germline ends came to 10 bases. In germline, CDR1 is SEHNR, CDR2 FQNEAQ (reference sequence). The CDR3 runs 15 residues. The CDR3 nucleotides are TGTGCCAGCAGCTTACCCCTCGGGATGAACACTGAAGCTTTCTTT. Protein product: CASSLPLGMNTEAFF.

This clonotype has a count of ten or more. The chain carries TRBV2 and TRBJ2-5; D may be TRBD1 (5 bases). Trimming cost V 4 bases and J 5 bases, with 11 bases left between them. Germline assignment: CDR1 SNHLY and CDR2 FYNNEI. The CDR3 runs 13 residues. CDR3 sequence reads: CASSGQRAETQYF. DNA for the CDR3: TGTGCCAGCAGTGGACAGAGAGCGGAGACCCAGTACTTC.

This clonotype appeared a single time. This chain links TRBV9 with TRBJ2-2; D gene unclear. Trimming took 3 bases from V and 5 from J, leaving 8 bases between them. In germline, CDR1 is SGDLS, CDR2 YYNGEE. CDR3 length equals 13 residues. CDR3 protein: CASSGMYTGELFF. The CDR3 nucleotides read TGTGCCAGCAGCGGAATGTATACCGGGGAGCTGTTTTTT.

This clonotype showed up just a few times. The chain combines TRBV11-1 with TRBJ2-5; D unclear. This CDR3 is built from 13 residues. V was trimmed by 1 base and J by 5 bases, leaving 8 bases between them. Germline CDR1 and CDR2: SGHAT and FQDESV (reference sequence). CDR3 loop: CASSLGELETQYF. CDR3 bases: TGTGCCAGCAGCTTAGGAGAGCTGGAGACCCAGTACTTC.

There are many counts of this clonotype. The rearrangement uses TRBV7-8 and TRBJ2-5; 10 nucleotides match TRBD1. Germline values: CDR1 SGHVS, CDR2 FQNEAQ. V was pared by 2 bases and J by 5 bases, with 8 bases of the junction left unmatched. CDR3 length: 16 residues. CDR3 sequence reads: CASSLTVTGGAETQYF. The CDR3 bases are TGTGCCAGCAGCTTAACGGTGACAGGGGGCGCGGAGACCCAGTACTTC.

The CDR3 DNA reads as TGTGCCACCAGCAGCACAGGGGGCCTCGCTGGAAACACCATATATTTT. Translating it yields CATSSTGGLAGNTIYF. This chain uses TRBV15 with TRBJ1-3, with TRBD1 matching over 9 bases. CDR1 and CDR2 from the germline V gene are LNHNV and YYDKDF (reference sequence). Trimming took 3 bases from V and 2 from J; bases not matched to a gene: 5. The length of the CDR3 is 16 residues.

With regard to this clonotype: Germline is not matched at one junction end, which may reflect a read error. The V call is TRBV2, the J call TRBJ1-1; D unclear. In germline, CDR1 is SNHLY, CDR2 FYNNEI. This CDR3 region has 14 residues. The CDR3 coding sequence is TGTGCCAGCAGTGAAGGGGATGGGAACGCTGAAGCTTTCTTT. This codes for CASSEGDGNAEAFF. The entire variable domain, with the rest obtained from reference TRBV2 and TRBJ1-1, is as follows: EPEVTQTPSHQVTQMGQEVILRCVPISNHLYFYWYRQILGQKVEFLVSFYNNEISEKSEIFDDQFSVERPDGSNFTLKIRSTKLEDSAMYFCASSEGDGNAEAFFGQGTRLTVV.

This clonotype was observed a handful of times. This CDR3 is CASSQRGLAEAGETQYF. CDR3 coding DNA: TGTGCCAGCAGCCAACGGGGACTAGCGGAGGCGGGGGAGACCCAGTACTTC. The chain employs TRBV5-4 and TRBJ2-5, with 11 bases that match TRBD2. The ends lost 4 bases at V and 5 bases at J; junction bases unmatched: 13. Germline lookup yields CDR1 SGHNT and CDR2 YYREEE (reference sequence). The CDR3 totals 17 residues.

This clonotype was detected many times. This sequence joins TRBV10-3 and TRBJ2-7, with D maybe TRBD1 (5 bases). This CDR3 is built from 12 residues. Per germline, CDR1 ENHRY and CDR2 SYGVKD. V gave up 6 bases and J gave up 5 bases, with 11 bases separating them. CDR3 nucleotides: TGTGCCATCAGCACCCAGGGCCACGAGCAGTACTTC. It translates to CAISTQGHEQYF.

The chain is built from TRBV6-1 and TRBJ1-6; TRBD1 might be the D (6 bases). This CDR3 has 14 residues. Germline V CDR1 and CDR2: MNHNS, SASEGT. V lost 11 bases and J lost 5, with 16 bases in between. CDR3 DNA: TGTGCCGCACATGGGACACCTAATAATTCACCCCTCCACTTT. Protein product: CAAHGTPNNSPLHF.

The table lists this clonotype with a count of one. With a much larger clone just one base away, this may be a read error. The V gene is TRBV5-1, the J gene TRBJ1-2, with a weak D call TRBD1 (5 bases). V gave up 4 bases and J gave up 5 bases, with 27 bases separating them. The CDR3 spans 18 residues. CDR1 is SGHRS, CDR2 YFSETQ, per germline. The CDR3 reads CASSGDRVRTREAYGYTF. The CDR3 DNA reads as TGCGCCAGCAGCGGAGACCGGGTCAGGACCAGGGAAGCTTATGGCTACACCTTC.